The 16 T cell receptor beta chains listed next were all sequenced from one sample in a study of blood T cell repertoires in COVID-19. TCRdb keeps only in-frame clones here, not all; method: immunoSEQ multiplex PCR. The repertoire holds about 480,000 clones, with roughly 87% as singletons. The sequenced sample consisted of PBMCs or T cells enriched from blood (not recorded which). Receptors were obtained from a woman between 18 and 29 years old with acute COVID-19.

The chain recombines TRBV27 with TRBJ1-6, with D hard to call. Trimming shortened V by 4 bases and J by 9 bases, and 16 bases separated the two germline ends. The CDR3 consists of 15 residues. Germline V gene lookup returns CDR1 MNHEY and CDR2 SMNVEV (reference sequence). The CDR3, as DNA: TGTGCCAGCAGTTGGAGAGGGCGGTCAAGTTCACCCCTCCACTTT. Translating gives CASSWRGRSSSPLHF.

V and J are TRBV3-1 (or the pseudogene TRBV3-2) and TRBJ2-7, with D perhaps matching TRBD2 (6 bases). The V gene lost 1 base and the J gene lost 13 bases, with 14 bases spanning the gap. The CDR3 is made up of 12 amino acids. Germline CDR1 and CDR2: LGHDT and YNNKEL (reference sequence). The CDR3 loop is CASSQGTGRAYF. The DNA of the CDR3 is TGTGCCAGCAGCCAAGGAACCGGGAGAGCTTACTTC.

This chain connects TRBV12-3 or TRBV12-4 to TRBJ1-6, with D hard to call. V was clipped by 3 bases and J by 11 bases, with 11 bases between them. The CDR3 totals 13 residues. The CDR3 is CASSFGVRTPLHF. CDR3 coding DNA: TGTGCCAGCAGTTTCGGGGTTAGAACACCCCTCCACTTT.

The CDR3 protein is CAWSPAGRGEKLFF. The CDR3 nucleotides are TGTGCCTGGAGTCCCGCGGGACGTGGAGAAAAACTGTTTTTT. The V and J genes are TRBV30 and TRBJ1-4; the D gene is possibly TRBD1 (5 bases). V was clipped by 2 bases and J by 8 bases, with 15 bases between them. The CDR3 has 14 residues. Germline V gives CDR1 GTSNPN, CDR2 SVGIG (reference sequence). Complete variable domain (other parts from reference TRBV30 and TRBJ1-4): SQTIHQWPATLVQPVGSPLSLECTVEGTSNPNLYWYRQAAGRGLQLLFYSVGIGQISSEVPQNLSASRPQDRQFILSSKKLLLSDSGFYLCAWSPAGRGEKLFFGSGTQLSVL.

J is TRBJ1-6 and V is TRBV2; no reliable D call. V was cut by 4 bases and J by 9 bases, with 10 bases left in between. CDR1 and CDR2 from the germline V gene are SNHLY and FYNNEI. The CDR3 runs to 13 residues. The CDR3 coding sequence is TGTGCCAGCAGTGCCGGGTTCGGTTCACCCCTCCACTTT. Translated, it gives CASSAGFGSPLHF.

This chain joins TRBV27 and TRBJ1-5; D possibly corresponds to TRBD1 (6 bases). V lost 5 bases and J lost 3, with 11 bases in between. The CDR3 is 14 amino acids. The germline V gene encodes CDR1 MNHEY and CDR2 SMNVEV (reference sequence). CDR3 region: CASSPGQSNQPQHF. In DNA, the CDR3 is TGTGCCAGCAGTCCCGGACAGTCCAATCAGCCCCAGCATTTT.

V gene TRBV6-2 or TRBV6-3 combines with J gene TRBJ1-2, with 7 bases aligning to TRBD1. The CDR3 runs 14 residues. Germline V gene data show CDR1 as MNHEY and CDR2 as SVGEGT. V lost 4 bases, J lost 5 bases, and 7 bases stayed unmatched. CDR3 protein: CASSWDRGKYGYTF. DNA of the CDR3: TGTGCCAGCAGTTGGGACAGAGGAAAATATGGCTACACCTTC.

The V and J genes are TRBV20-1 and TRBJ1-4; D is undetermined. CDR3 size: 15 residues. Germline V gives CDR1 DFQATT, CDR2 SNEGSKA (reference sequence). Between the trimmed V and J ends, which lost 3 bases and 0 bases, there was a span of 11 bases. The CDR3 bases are TGCAGTGCTAGTATGAGGCCCGCAACTAATGAAAAACTGTTTTTT. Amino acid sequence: CSASMRPATNEKLFF.

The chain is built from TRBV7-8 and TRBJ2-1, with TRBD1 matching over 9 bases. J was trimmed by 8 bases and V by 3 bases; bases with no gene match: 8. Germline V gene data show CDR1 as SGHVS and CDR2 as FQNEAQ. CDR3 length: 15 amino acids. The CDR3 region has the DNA TGTGCCAGCAGCTTGGACAGGGGTTTGAGCGATGAGCAGTTCTTC. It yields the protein CASSLDRGLSDEQFF.

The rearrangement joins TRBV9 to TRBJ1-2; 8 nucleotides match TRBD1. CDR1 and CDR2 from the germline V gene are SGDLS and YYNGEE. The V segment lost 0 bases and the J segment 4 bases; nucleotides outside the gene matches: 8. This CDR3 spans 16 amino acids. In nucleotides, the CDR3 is TGTGCCAGCAGCGTAGCTAAGACAGGGGTAAGCTATGGCTACACCTTC. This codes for CASSVAKTGVSYGYTF.

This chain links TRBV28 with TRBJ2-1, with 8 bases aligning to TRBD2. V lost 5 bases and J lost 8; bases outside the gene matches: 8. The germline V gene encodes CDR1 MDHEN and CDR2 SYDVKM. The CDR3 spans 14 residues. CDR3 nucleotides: TGTGCCAGCAGTCAGAGCGGGAGTGGAGATGAGCAGTTCTTC. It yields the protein CASSQSGSGDEQFF.

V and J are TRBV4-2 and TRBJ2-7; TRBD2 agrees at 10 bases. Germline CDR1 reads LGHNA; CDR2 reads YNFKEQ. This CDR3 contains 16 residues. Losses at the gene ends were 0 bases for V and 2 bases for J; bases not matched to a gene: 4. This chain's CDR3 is CASSQDITSGAYEQYF. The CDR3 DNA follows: TGTGCCAGCAGCCAAGATATCACTAGCGGGGCCTACGAGCAGTACTTC.

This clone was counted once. The CDR3 loop reads CASSPPGTGRQPQHF. In nucleotides, the CDR3 is TGTGCCAGCTCACCACCCGGGACAGGGAGACAGCCCCAGCATTTT. This chain links TRBV18 with TRBJ1-5; 9 nucleotides align to TRBD1. The CDR3 spans 15 residues. V shed 0 bases, J shed 7 bases, and the junction held 4 bases outside the gene matches. Germline assignment: CDR1 KGHSH and CDR2 LQKENI.

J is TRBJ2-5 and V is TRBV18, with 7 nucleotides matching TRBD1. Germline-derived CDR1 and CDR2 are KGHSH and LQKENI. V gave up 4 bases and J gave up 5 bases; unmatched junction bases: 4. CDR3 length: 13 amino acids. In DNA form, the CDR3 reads TGTGCCAGCTCACGGGGACAGATGGAGACCCAGTACTTC. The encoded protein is CASSRGQMETQYF.

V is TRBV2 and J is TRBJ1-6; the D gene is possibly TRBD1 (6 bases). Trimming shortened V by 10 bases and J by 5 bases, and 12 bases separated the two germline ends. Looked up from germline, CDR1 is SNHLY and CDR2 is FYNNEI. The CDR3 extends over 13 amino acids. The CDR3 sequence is CATEGGNNSPLHF. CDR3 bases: TGTGCCACAGAGGGGGGGAATAATTCACCCCTCCACTTT.

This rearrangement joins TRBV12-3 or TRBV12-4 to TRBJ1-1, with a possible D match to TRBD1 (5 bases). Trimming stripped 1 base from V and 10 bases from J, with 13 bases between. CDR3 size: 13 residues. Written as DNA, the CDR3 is TGTGCCAGCAGTTTAGGGGGCCCCAAGCCAGCTTTCTTT. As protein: CASSLGGPKPAFF.